This T cell receptor beta chain comes out of a study of T cells after yellow fever vaccination. Universal primer sites and UMIs were introduced during 5'RACE template-switching synthesis of TCR cDNA. Via MiXCR, TCRdb re-called the 5' RACE reads, giving one row per CDR3 protein. The sample consists of just under 600,000 distinct CDR3 sequences, roughly 14% of them appearing once. V gave up 0 bases and J gave up 8 bases, with 20 bases separating them. This CDR3 contains 16 residues. From germline, CDR1 is DFQATT and CDR2 SNEGSKA (reference sequence). This sequence originates from a man younger than 45 who received the YFV17D yellow fever vaccine. V is TRBV20-1 and J is TRBJ2-1; the D gene is possibly TRBD1 (5 bases). The sample in question was PBMCs, obtained on the day of the yellow fever booster vaccination. CDR3: CSARDLVAGSIDEQFF. CDR3 DNA: TGCAGTGCTAGAGATCTCGTGGCAGGGTCAATCGATGAGCAGTTCTTC.